This passage covers 27 T cell receptor beta chains from one sample sequenced in a study of regulatory T cells in long-lasting Graves disease. Noted time point: newly diagnosed GD, antithyroid drugs for less than 3 months. PBMC-derived RNA was used for the TCR library. Assembly of TCR beta libraries relied on iRepertoire HTBI primers together with Arm-PCR of CDR3 regions. TCRdb reanalysed the multiplex PCR reads using MiXCR and keeps one entry per CDR3 protein. The data hold some 250,000 distinct CDR3 sequences, with around 20% observed a single time. Here the sequenced sample was peripheral blood mononuclear cells (PBMCs), taken at new diagnosis, from a patient treated with antithyroid drugs. The receptors here all came from a female donor with Graves disease.

Many counts were recorded for this clonotype. This sequence joins TRBV3-1 and TRBJ2-5; TRBD2 aligns across 10 bases. CDR3 size: 14 residues. V shed 4 bases, J shed 3 bases, and the junction held 2 bases outside the gene matches. Looked up from germline, CDR1 is LGHDT and CDR2 is YNNKEL (reference sequence). The CDR3 sequence: CASSLGLAKETQYF. The CDR3 DNA follows: TGTGCCAGCAGCCTGGGACTAGCGAAAGAGACCCAGTACTTC.

This clonotype was seen a few times. The chain employs TRBV6-1 and TRBJ2-7; 9 bases agree with TRBD1. V was clipped by 6 bases and J by 3 bases; unmatched bases: 9. Germline V gives CDR1 MNHNS, CDR2 SASEGT. This CDR3 spans 15 amino acids. In DNA form, the CDR3 reads TGTGCCAGCAGAAATACCGGGACAGGGAACTACGAGCAGTACTTC. It codes for CASRNTGTGNYEQYF.

This clonotype was counted ten times or more. This chain uses TRBV7-9 with TRBJ2-7; the D gene is possibly TRBD1 (6 bases). The CDR3 sequence is 15 residues long. CDR1 and CDR2 from the germline V gene are SEHNR and FQNEAQ (reference sequence). With 1 base removed from V and 2 bases from J, the gap between germline ends came to 12 bases. DNA of the CDR3: TGTGCCAGCAGCTTAGAGACAGGCTACACCTACGAGCAGTACTTC. It codes for CASSLETGYTYEQYF. Using reference TRBV7-9 and TRBJ2-7 for the parts outside the CDR3, the full variable domain is DTGVSQNPRHKITKRGQNVTFRCDPISEHNRLYWYRQTLGQGPEFLTYFQNEAQLEKSRLLSDRFSAERPKGSFSTLEIQRTEQGDSAMYLCASSLETGYTYEQYFGPGTRLTVT.

This clonotype was counted once. The chain has TRBV10-3 and TRBJ1-3; tentative D call: TRBD1 (5 bases). With 10 bases removed from V and 0 bases from J, the gap between germline ends came to 10 bases. There are 13 residues in the CDR3. Germline CDR1 and CDR2: ENHRY and SYGVKD. The CDR3 here is CATHGTSGNTIYF. In nucleotides, the CDR3 is TGTGCCACCCACGGGACCTCTGGAAACACCATATATTTT.

This clonotype was observed many times. The chain recombines TRBV9 with TRBJ1-2, with D possibly matching TRBD1 (5 bases). The V gene's germline CDR1 is SGDLS and CDR2 YYNGEE. V lost 4 bases and J 7 bases, leaving 11 bases between the germline ends. The CDR3 is 12 residues long. DNA for the CDR3: TGTGCCAGCAGCCCCTCGGGGGGTGGCTACACCTTC. Translated, it gives CASSPSGGGYTF.

This clonotype was seen at least ten times. The chain is built from TRBV27 and TRBJ1-5; D remains unclear. This CDR3 has 16 residues. V dropped 5 bases and J dropped 0 bases, with 14 bases sitting between them. Germline CDR1 is MNHEY and CDR2 is SMNVEV (reference sequence). The CDR3 protein is CASSPARSYSNQPQHF. CDR3 coding DNA: TGTGCCAGCAGTCCCGCCAGGTCCTATAGCAATCAGCCCCAGCATTTT.

This clonotype showed up many times. This sequence joins TRBV28 and TRBJ2-6, with D perhaps TRBD2 (6 bases). The germline CDR1 and CDR2 sequences are MDHEN and SYDVKM. Between the trimmed V and J ends, which lost 4 bases and 1 base, there was a span of 20 bases. The CDR3 contains 19 residues. In DNA form, the CDR3 reads TGTGCCAGCAGTTGGATTCGGTCAGGGAGGTTTTCTGGGGCCAACGTCCTGACTTTC. This encodes CASSWIRSGRFSGANVLTF.

This clonotype appeared many times. This chain links TRBV10-3 with TRBJ2-7; 11 bases map to TRBD2. The V gene end was trimmed by 7 bases and the J gene end by 5 bases; junction bases not matched to a gene: 10. Germline V gene data show CDR1 as ENHRY and CDR2 as SYGVKD. The CDR3 totals 15 residues. CDR3 region: CAIISSLAGGNEQYF. CDR3 bases: TGTGCCATCATTTCCTCTCTAGCGGGAGGAAACGAGCAGTACTTC.

There are many counts of this clonotype. The V and J genes are TRBV12-5 and TRBJ2-5; TRBD2 is a possible D gene (7 bases). The CDR3 extends over 18 amino acids. V was cut by 4 bases and J by 4 bases, with 25 bases left in between. The germline V gene has CDR1 LGHNT and CDR2 FRNRAP. The CDR3 coding sequence is TGTGCTAGTGGTTCCAAGGGGGGGGGAACCTGGTGGCGAGAGACCCAGTACTTC. Its translation: CASGSKGGGTWWRETQYF.

Ten or more counts support this clonotype. The V gene is TRBV6-2 or TRBV6-3, the J gene TRBJ2-3; D may be TRBD2 (7 bases). Looked up from germline, CDR1 is MNHEY and CDR2 is SVGEGT. CDR3 length: 16 residues. The ends were cut back, 6 bases at V and 2 bases at J, with 18 bases in the middle. CDR3 DNA sequence: TGTGCCAGCAGCAAGAGGGGGGGCGCCTCCACAGATACGCAGTATTTT. It translates to CASSKRGGASTDTQYF.

This clonotype was observed many times. The chain uses TRBV29-1 and TRBJ2-1; perhaps TRBD1 as D (5 bases). Germline-derived CDR1 and CDR2 are SQVTM and ANQGSEA. The V and J ends lost 1 base and 0 bases respectively, with 16 bases between them. This CDR3 is built from 17 residues. DNA of the CDR3: TGCAGCGTTGAAGGGGCTCTAGGGGATTCCTCCTACAATGAGCAGTTCTTC. Translating gives CSVEGALGDSSYNEQFF.

This clonotype appeared many times. The gene calls are TRBV3-1 and TRBJ2-5; no reliable D call. This CDR3 is built from 14 residues. The germline gives CDR1 LGHDT, CDR2 YNNKEL (reference sequence). The V gene lost 4 bases and the J gene lost 7 bases, with 16 bases spanning the gap. The DNA of the CDR3 is TGTGCCAGCAGCCTAGACTCAGAGTTTGGGACCCAGTACTTC. Translated, it gives CASSLDSEFGTQYF.

This clonotype was observed at least ten times. The chain recombines TRBV28 with TRBJ2-1; 16 nucleotides align to TRBD2. This CDR3 is built from 15 residues. Germline V gene lookup returns CDR1 MDHEN and CDR2 SYDVKM. Trimming removed 5 bases from V and 15 bases from J; junction bases left unmatched: 10. The CDR3 sequence is CASSAGTSGRAPLFF. CDR3 nucleotides: TGTGCCAGCAGTGCCGGGACTAGCGGGAGGGCCCCATTGTTCTTC. The full variable domain, rest sourced from reference TRBV28 and TRBJ2-1, is DVKVTQSSRYLVKRTGEKVFLECVQDMDHENMFWYRQDPGLGLRLIYFSYDVKMKEKGDIPEGYSVSREKKERFSLILESASTNQTSMYLCASSAGTSGRAPLFFGPGTRLTVL.

This clonotype has at least ten counts. The chain recombines TRBV7-3 with TRBJ1-3; D remains ambiguous. Trimming took off 3 bases at V and 2 bases at J, with 5 bases between the two ends. Germline V lookup: CDR1 SGHTA, CDR2 FQGTGA. The length of the CDR3 is 13 residues. This CDR3 reads CASSFNPGNTIYF. The CDR3 coding sequence is TGTGCCAGCAGCTTCAACCCTGGAAACACCATATATTTT.

In this sample, this clonotype turned up many times. This chain connects TRBV5-1 to TRBJ1-3, with 7 bases lining up with TRBD1. The CDR3 sequence is 14 residues long. Per germline, CDR1 SGHRS and CDR2 YFSETQ. V shed 5 bases and J 4 bases; nucleotides not matched to a gene: 6. This CDR3 is CASRIQGPGNTIYF. The CDR3 DNA sequence: TGCGCCAGCAGGATACAGGGGCCGGGAAACACCATATATTTT. Full variable domain (outside the CDR3, taken from reference TRBV5-1 and TRBJ1-3): KAGVTQTPRYLIKTRGQQVTLSCSPISGHRSVSWYQQTPGQGLQFLFEYFSETQRNKGNFPGRFSGRQFSNSRSEMNVSTLELGDSALYLCASRIQGPGNTIYFGEGSWLTVV.

The V gene is TRBV28, the J gene TRBJ2-3; D unclear. Germline CDR1 reads MDHEN; CDR2 reads SYDVKM. V lost 4 bases, J lost 3 bases, and 20 bases lay in between. The CDR3 consists of 17 residues. The CDR3 loop reads CASSSEIHYIETDTQYF. The CDR3 DNA reads as TGTGCCAGCAGTTCCGAAATCCACTACATAGAGACAGATACGCAGTATTTT.

Ten or more counts support this clonotype. This chain uses TRBV10-3 with TRBJ2-7; 9 nucleotides match TRBD1. Looked up from germline, CDR1 is ENHRY and CDR2 is SYGVKD. CDR3 size: 16 residues. The V and J ends lost 3 bases and 4 bases, in that order; junction bases with no gene match: 10. In DNA, the CDR3 is TGTGCCATCAGTGAAGTTAAAGGGACAGGGTTTTACGAGCAGTACTTC. It encodes CAISEVKGTGFYEQYF.

This clonotype was seen repeatedly, ten times or more. The genes are TRBV6-5 and TRBJ2-1; D is ambiguous. The CDR3 sequence is 15 residues long. Germline values: CDR1 MNHEY, CDR2 SVGAGI. Trimming took 0 bases from V and 5 from J, leaving 11 bases between them. The CDR3 sequence: CASSYSGNPNNEQFF. The DNA for the CDR3 is TGTGCCAGCAGTTACTCAGGGAACCCTAACAATGAGCAGTTCTTC.

Ten or more counts support this clonotype. This chain uses TRBV6-4 with TRBJ1-1, with D uncertain. V was clipped by 0 bases and J by 4 bases, with 12 bases between them. The CDR3 totals 15 residues. The germline gives CDR1 MRHNA, CDR2 SNTAGT. This CDR3 reads CASSDSGGSPTEAFF. CDR3 sequence (DNA): TGTGCCAGCAGTGACTCCGGCGGCTCCCCCACTGAAGCTTTCTTT.

The sample holds a few counts of this clonotype. This chain connects TRBV30 to TRBJ1-2; the D gene is possibly TRBD1 (5 bases). The CDR3 loop spans 16 amino acids. V was cut by 2 bases and J by 4 bases, with 20 bases left in between. CDR1 GTSNPN and CDR2 SVGIG come from the germline V gene (reference sequence). The CDR3 bases are TGTGCCTGGAGTTGGGCCGGGGGTAATGTGGGCTATGGCTACACCTTC. Its protein product is CAWSWAGGNVGYGYTF.

This clonotype was found many times. V usage is TRBV7-9 and J usage is TRBJ2-7, with 8 bases aligning to TRBD2. CDR3 length: 15 amino acids. With V trimmed by 0 bases and J by 0 bases, 1 base remained unmatched. CDR1 is SEHNR, CDR2 FQNEAQ, per germline (reference sequence). The CDR3 reads CASSLASGSSYEQYF. For the CDR3, the DNA is TGTGCCAGCAGCTTAGCAAGCGGGAGCTCCTACGAGCAGTACTTC.

The chain employs TRBV11-2 and TRBJ2-1; TRBD1 or TRBD2 may be the D gene (5 bases each). The CDR3 totals 13 residues. The V gene lost 5 bases and the J gene lost 13 bases, with 18 bases spanning the gap. The germline V gene has CDR1 SGHAT and CDR2 FQNNGV. DNA of the CDR3: TGTGCCAGCAGCCAGGGAGTTGGAGAGACCCAGTTCTTC. Translated, it gives CASSQGVGETQFF.

In this sample, this clonotype turned up many times. V and J are TRBV28 and TRBJ1-4, with a possible D match to TRBD1 (5 bases). This CDR3 spans 15 amino acids. V was cut by 5 bases and J by 1 base, with 11 bases left in between. The V gene's germline CDR1 is MDHEN and CDR2 SYDVKM. In DNA, the CDR3 is TGTGCCAGCAGTAGCGGGGGAGTAACTAATGAAAAACTGTTTTTT. It encodes CASSSGGVTNEKLFF.

This clonotype was observed a handful of times. This chain connects TRBV10-3 to TRBJ2-7; D might be TRBD1 or TRBD2, each matching 5 bases. Trimming cost V 6 bases and J 2 bases, with 17 bases left between them. Germline V CDR1 and CDR2: ENHRY, SYGVKD. This CDR3 has 15 amino acids. The CDR3 loop is CAIRTGGRGPYEQYF. The DNA for the CDR3 is TGTGCCATCAGAACAGGCGGACGAGGGCCCTACGAGCAGTACTTC.

This clonotype was recorded many times. The rearrangement uses TRBV19 and TRBJ2-1; 14 nucleotides line up with TRBD2. The CDR3 spans 17 residues. Trimming removed 5 bases from V and 5 bases from J; junction bases left unmatched: 8. Germline V gene data show CDR1 as LNHDA and CDR2 as SQIVND (reference sequence). This CDR3 reads CASSARTSGRPNNEQFF. CDR3 DNA sequence: TGTGCCAGTAGTGCGCGGACTAGCGGGAGGCCGAACAATGAGCAGTTCTTC.

This chain connects TRBV28 to TRBJ1-4; D perhaps matches TRBD1 (5 bases). Germline V gives CDR1 MDHEN, CDR2 SYDVKM. The CDR3 sequence is 15 residues long. V lost 4 bases, J lost 4 bases, and 13 bases lay in between. The CDR3 spells CASSSGAVDNEKLFF. The CDR3 DNA reads as TGTGCCAGCAGTTCTGGGGCAGTAGATAATGAAAAACTGTTTTTT.

This clonotype occurred many times. J is TRBJ2-5 and V is TRBV11-3; D possibly uses TRBD1 or TRBD2 (5 bases each). Germline V gene sequence: CDR1 SGHNT, CDR2 YENEEA. The CDR3 totals 14 residues. Trimming cost V 1 base and J 5 bases, with 11 bases left between them. The CDR3 reads CASSLVTEGETQYF. CDR3 sequence (DNA): TGTGCCAGCAGCTTAGTCACAGAGGGGGAGACCCAGTACTTC.